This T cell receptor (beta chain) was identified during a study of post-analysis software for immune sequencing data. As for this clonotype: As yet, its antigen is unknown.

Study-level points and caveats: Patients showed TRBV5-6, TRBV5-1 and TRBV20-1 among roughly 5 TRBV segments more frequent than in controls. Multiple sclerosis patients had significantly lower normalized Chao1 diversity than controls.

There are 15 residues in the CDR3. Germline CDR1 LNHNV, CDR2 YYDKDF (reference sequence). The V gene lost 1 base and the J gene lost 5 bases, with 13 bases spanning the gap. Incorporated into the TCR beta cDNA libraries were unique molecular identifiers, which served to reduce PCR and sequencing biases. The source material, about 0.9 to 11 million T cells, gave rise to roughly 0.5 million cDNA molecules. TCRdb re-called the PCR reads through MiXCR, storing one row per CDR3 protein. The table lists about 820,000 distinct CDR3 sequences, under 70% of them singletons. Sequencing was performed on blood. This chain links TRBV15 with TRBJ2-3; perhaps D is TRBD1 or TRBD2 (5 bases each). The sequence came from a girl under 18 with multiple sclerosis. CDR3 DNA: TGTGCCACCAGCAGAGGGGGGAACTCCGGAGATACGCAGTATTTT. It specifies CATSRGGNSGDTQYF.